Below are 6 T cell receptor beta chains sequenced from a single sample in a study of blood T cell repertoires in COVID-19. Repertoires were generated with immunoSEQ multiplex PCR, while TCRdb's copy carries only in-frame clones and drops some. Of about 180,000 clones in the sample, roughly 81% are singletons; the top ten hold 12%. The sequenced sample consisted of peripheral blood. Every receptor here comes from a woman of 80 years or more with COVID-19, enrolled during active disease.

The V gene is TRBV9, the J gene TRBJ2-5; D perhaps matches TRBD1 (5 bases). CDR1 and CDR2 (germline): SGDLS, YYNGEE. This CDR3 is 14 amino acids long. Between the trimmed V and J ends, which lost 0 bases and 5 bases, there was a span of 11 bases. The CDR3 nucleotides read TGTGCCAGCAGCGTAGCAGGGTACGCGGAGACCCAGTACTTC. As protein: CASSVAGYAETQYF.

This clone showed up just a few times. The rearrangement links TRBV5-1 to TRBJ2-1; 11 bases are shared with TRBD2. The CDR3 spans 15 residues. Germline assignment: CDR1 SGHRS and CDR2 YFSETQ. The junction had 4 bases not matched to a gene; V was cut back by 0 bases and J by 8 bases. The CDR3 nucleotides read TGCGCCAGCAGCTTGGTGGTAGCGGGAGGGTATGAGCAGTTCTTC. It is translated as CASSLVVAGGYEQFF. Filled out from reference TRBV5-1 and TRBJ2-1, the complete variable domain reads KAGVTQTPRYLIKTRGQQVTLSCSPISGHRSVSWYQQTPGQGLQFLFEYFSETQRNKGNFPGRFSGRQFSNSRSEMNVSTLELGDSALYLCASSLVVAGGYEQFFGPGTRLTVL.

The chain combines TRBV10-3 with TRBJ1-3; maybe TRBD1 (5 bases). The CDR3 runs 16 residues. Germline V gene sequence: CDR1 ENHRY, CDR2 SYGVKD. V was cut by 3 bases and J by 2 bases, with 14 bases left in between. As DNA, the CDR3 is TGTGCCATCAGTGAAAATCAGGGTATCCCTGGAAACACCATATATTTT. As protein: CAISENQGIPGNTIYF.

V is TRBV24-1 and J is TRBJ2-5; 9 nucleotides align to TRBD1. From germline, CDR1 is KGHDR and CDR2 SFDVKD. V lost 2 bases, J lost 5 bases, and 8 bases stayed unmatched. The CDR3 is 16 amino acids. The CDR3 DNA follows: TGTGCCACCAGTGATTATTCCGGGACAGGGCACGAGACCCAGTACTTC. Translating gives CATSDYSGTGHETQYF.

The gene calls are TRBV18 and TRBJ2-3; 13 positions agree with TRBD2. CDR3 length: 16 residues. Germline V gene sequence: CDR1 KGHSH, CDR2 LQKENI. The trim removed 3 bases at V and 5 bases at J, leaving 5 bases unmatched. Written as DNA, the CDR3 is TGTGCCAGCTCACCTTGGACTAGCGGGGGTGGAGATACGCAGTATTTT. Its translation is CASSPWTSGGGDTQYF.

This rearrangement joins TRBV3-1 (or the pseudogene TRBV3-2) to TRBJ2-7; 9 bases are a match to TRBD2. There are 16 residues in the CDR3. J was trimmed by 4 bases and V by 4 bases; bases with no gene match: 11. The V gene's germline CDR1 is LGHDT and CDR2 YNNKEL (reference sequence). CDR3 sequence: CASSRNSGRWGYEQYF. CDR3 DNA sequence: TGTGCCAGCAGCCGGAATAGCGGGAGATGGGGTTACGAGCAGTACTTC.